Each of the 16 T cell receptor beta chains below was sequenced from the same sample in a study of blood T cell repertoires in COVID-19. Assay: immunoSEQ multiplex PCR; the TCRdb copy retains only in-frame clones and omits some. The sample has 100,000 to 150,000 clones, about four fifths seen once. Sequenced material: peripheral blood. The receptor source for this set is a woman between 50 and 59 years old with acute or convalescent COVID-19.

The genes are TRBV6-1 and TRBJ2-2, with D possibly TRBD2 on 5 matching bases. Trimming removed 3 bases at V and 5 bases at J, with 19 bases between. This CDR3 region has 17 residues. CDR1 and CDR2 from the germline V gene are MNHNS and SASEGT. CDR3 residues: CASSETQRGSRTGELFF. The CDR3 region has the DNA TGTGCCAGCAGTGAGACTCAGAGAGGGAGCCGGACCGGGGAGCTGTTTTTT.

The chain combines TRBV4-2 with TRBJ1-1, with D perhaps TRBD1 (5 bases). Looked up from germline, CDR1 is LGHNA and CDR2 is YNFKEQ. There are 15 residues in the CDR3. V dropped 1 base and J dropped 5 bases, with 14 bases sitting between them. This chain's CDR3 is CASSQGIRGTTEAFF. CDR3 sequence (DNA): TGTGCCAGCAGCCAAGGAATTCGGGGGACTACTGAAGCTTTCTTT.

The chain uses TRBV27 and TRBJ1-6, with a possible D match to TRBD1 (5 bases). Germline loops: CDR1 MNHEY, CDR2 SMNVEV (reference sequence). V shed 7 bases and J shed 6 bases, with 16 bases lying between them. CDR3 size: 15 residues. The CDR3 region is CASTLGGTVNSPLHF. As DNA, the CDR3 is TGTGCCAGCACCCTGGGCGGGACGGTTAATTCACCCCTCCACTTT.

The chain joins TRBV5-1 to TRBJ1-5; D not resolved. The CDR3 sequence is 13 residues long. The V gene's germline CDR1 is SGHRS and CDR2 YFSETQ. With 3 bases removed from V and 7 bases from J, the gap between germline ends came to 11 bases. The CDR3 sequence: CASSSAGEQPQHF. For the CDR3, the DNA is TGCGCCAGCAGCTCCGCGGGTGAGCAGCCCCAGCATTTT. The full variable domain, its missing parts supplied by reference TRBV5-1 and TRBJ1-5, is KAGVTQTPRYLIKTRGQQVTLSCSPISGHRSVSWYQQTPGQGLQFLFEYFSETQRNKGNFPGRFSGRQFSNSRSEMNVSTLELGDSALYLCASSSAGEQPQHFGDGTRLSIL.

The chain combines TRBV30 with TRBJ1-1; the D gene is possibly TRBD1 (6 bases). CDR3 length equals 15 residues. Germline V gives CDR1 GTSNPN, CDR2 SVGIG (reference sequence). Trimming pared 0 bases from V and 4 bases from J, leaving 15 bases between. CDR3 DNA sequence: TGTGCCTGGAGTGTATGGGGAGGGGGGGGCACTGAAGCTTTCTTT. Residues: CAWSVWGGGGTEAFF.

This rearrangement joins TRBV9 to TRBJ2-3; 7 nucleotides align to TRBD1. Germline lookup yields CDR1 SGDLS and CDR2 YYNGEE. Germline trimming cut 7 bases from V and 5 bases from J; bases unmatched to any gene: 13. This CDR3 contains 15 residues. CDR3 nucleotides: TGTGCCAGCTCCCCCGAGGGGGCCTCGATAGATACGCAGTATTTT. It encodes CASSPEGASIDTQYF.

This rearrangement joins TRBV18 to TRBJ2-3, with 9 bases identical to TRBD2. The V segment lost 3 bases and the J segment 2 bases; nucleotides outside the gene matches: 6. This CDR3 has 16 residues. From germline, CDR1 is KGHSH and CDR2 LQKENI. This chain's CDR3 is CASSPLAGSHTDTQYF. CDR3 nucleotide sequence: TGTGCCAGCTCACCTCTAGCGGGGAGCCACACAGATACGCAGTATTTT.

The chain links TRBV14 to TRBJ2-7; TRBD1 agrees at 9 bases. This CDR3 comprises 15 residues. With V trimmed by 1 base and J by 6 bases, 7 bases remained unmatched. In germline, CDR1 is SGHDN, CDR2 FVKESK. The CDR3 reads CASSQGGQGALEQYF. In DNA, the CDR3 is TGTGCCAGCAGCCAAGGGGGACAGGGAGCTCTCGAGCAGTACTTC.

The chain links TRBV4-2 to TRBJ1-2; 9 bases match TRBD1. This CDR3 comprises 16 residues. Trimming removed 4 bases from V and 0 bases from J; junction bases left unmatched: 6. Germline assignment: CDR1 LGHNA and CDR2 YNFKEQ. CDR3 loop: CASSPPGQGTNYGYTF. CDR3 DNA sequence: TGTGCCAGCAGCCCCCCCGGACAGGGGACTAACTATGGCTACACCTTC.

The chain carries TRBV5-1 and TRBJ1-6, with a weak D call TRBD1 (5 bases). Trimming removed 0 bases at V and 6 bases at J, with 7 bases between. Germline values: CDR1 SGHRS, CDR2 YFSETQ. The CDR3 spans 14 residues. CDR3 DNA: TGCGCCAGCAGCTTGGCTCAGGGTAATTCACCCCTCCACTTT. Amino acid sequence: CASSLAQGNSPLHF.

The chain employs TRBV5-4 and TRBJ1-1; D not certain. V was shortened by 1 base and J by 1 base, with 8 bases between the two germline ends. The V gene's germline CDR1 is SGHNT and CDR2 YYREEE (reference sequence). There are 14 residues in the CDR3. The CDR3 sequence is CASSLRSRNTEAFF. CDR3 DNA sequence: TGTGCCAGCAGCTTGAGGTCTAGGAACACTGAAGCTTTCTTT.

V and J are TRBV6-1 and TRBJ1-6, with D possibly being TRBD1 (6 bases). The germline CDR1 and CDR2 sequences are MNHNS and SASEGT. The CDR3 covers 15 residues. V dropped 0 bases and J dropped 9 bases, with 12 bases sitting between them. For the CDR3, the DNA is TGTGCCAGCAGTGAAGCACGGGGGGCGGCTTCACCCCTCCACTTT. Protein: CASSEARGAASPLHF.

The chain couples TRBV30 to TRBJ1-6; 9 bases are shared with TRBD1. Germline loops: CDR1 GTSNPN, CDR2 SVGIG (reference sequence). This CDR3 comprises 19 residues. Unmatched junction bases numbered 12, after V lost 2 bases and J lost 1 base. In nucleotides, the CDR3 is TGTGCCTGGAGTCCCGGGACAGGGCGACGGAGTTCCTATAATTCACCCCTCCACTTT. This codes for CAWSPGTGRRSSYNSPLHF.

The V gene is TRBV24-1, the J gene TRBJ2-1; 13 bases are a match to TRBD2. Germline values: CDR1 KGHDR, CDR2 SFDVKD. Losses at the gene ends were 3 bases for V and 7 bases for J; bases not matched to a gene: 8. This CDR3 has 17 residues. The CDR3 nucleotides read TGTGCCACCAGTGATCGAACTAGCGGGGGGGCGCGGAATGAGCAGTTCTTC. It codes for CATSDRTSGGARNEQFF.

This chain links TRBV7-3 with TRBJ2-2; no clear D gene. CDR3 length equals 15 residues. Germline loops: CDR1 SGHTA, CDR2 FQGTGA. V was cut by 3 bases and J by 7 bases, with 15 bases left in between. The CDR3 loop is CASSFNLGLGGELFF. The DNA of the CDR3 is TGTGCCAGCAGCTTTAACTTAGGCCTAGGCGGGGAGCTGTTTTTT.

The chain uses TRBV4-1 and TRBJ1-2; 9 bases are shared with TRBD1. The CDR3 totals 18 residues. From germline, CDR1 is MGHRA and CDR2 YSYEKL. J was trimmed by 0 bases and V by 1 base; bases with no gene match: 9. The chain's CDR3 is CASSQARQGDVANYGYTF. For the CDR3, the DNA is TGCGCCAGCAGCCAAGCGAGACAGGGGGATGTTGCTAACTATGGCTACACCTTC.